The sequence of this TCR beta chain was determined in a study of cytomegalovirus exposure and HLA in healthy donors. Study results and caveats: For TCR beta chains, V- and J-gene trimming was later linked to a missense DCLRE1C variant. Specificity of three CMV-associated chains for CMV antigens was verified in vitro.

CDR1 MNHEY and CDR2 SMNVEV come from the germline V gene (reference sequence). Trimming at V came to 3 bases and at J to 2 bases, leaving 4 bases not matched to a gene. The CDR3 has 14 amino acids. With 60 Vbeta and 13 Jbeta primers, the PCR was carried out. Here immunoSEQ multiplex PCR was the method, and the copy in TCRdb shows in-frame clones only, minus some. The sample yields hundreds of thousands of clones, around 88% seen once. Donors consisted of healthy bone marrow donors. In regard to this clone: Its antigen remains unidentified.

The receptor was derived from a woman between 18 and 29 years old in good health and CMV-seronegative. V usage is TRBV27 and J usage is TRBJ2-7; 7 bases map to TRBD2. The sample was PBMCs. The CDR3 protein is CASSFWGGTYEQYF. The CDR3 nucleotides read TGTGCCAGCAGTTTCTGGGGGGGGACCTACGAGCAGTACTTC.